Each of the 21 T cell receptor beta chains below was sequenced from the same sample in a study of cytomegalovirus exposure and HLA in healthy donors. PCR amplification relied on 60 Vbeta primers (plus 13 Jbeta primers). Assay: immunoSEQ multiplex PCR; the TCRdb copy retains only in-frame clones and omits some. The data show fewer than 200,000 clones, about four fifths seen once. The sequencing input was PBMCs. These receptors came from a female donor in good health and CMV-seronegative.

This clone appeared a single time. The V gene is TRBV29-1, the J gene TRBJ1-1; D is ambiguous. The CDR3 is 13 amino acids. In germline, CDR1 is SQVTM, CDR2 ANQGSEA. V was pared by 3 bases and J by 5 bases, with 13 bases between. CDR3 nucleotide sequence: TGCAGCGTTGATGGGTCCAAGAGGACTGAAGCTTTCTTT. The encoded protein is CSVDGSKRTEAFF.

To note about this clone: A much larger clone lies one base from this, so it may be a read error. The V call is TRBV7-9, the J call TRBJ1-1; the D is unclear. CDR1 is SEHNR, CDR2 FQNEAQ, per germline (reference sequence). Trimming pared 2 bases from V and 0 bases from J, leaving 4 bases between. The CDR3 is 13 residues long. CDR3 in amino acids: CASSLQVNTEAFF. Written as DNA, the CDR3 is TGTGCCAGCAGCTTACAGGTGAACACTGAAGCTTTCTTT.

This clone was found a few times. V is TRBV5-1 and J is TRBJ2-3; the D gene is possibly TRBD1 (6 bases). The CDR3 runs 14 residues. Between the trimmed V and J ends, which lost 4 bases and 4 bases, there was a span of 13 bases. The germline V gene has CDR1 SGHRS and CDR2 YFSETQ. The CDR3 spells CASSPGQRADTQYF. CDR3 in DNA: TGCGCCAGCAGCCCCGGACAGAGGGCAGATACGCAGTATTTT.

The V call is TRBV7-2, the J call TRBJ2-7; perhaps TRBD2 as D (6 bases). Deletions cut 3 bases from V and 2 bases from J, with 14 bases between. This CDR3 comprises 15 residues. Germline V gene data show CDR1 as SGHTA and CDR2 as FQGNSA. This chain's CDR3 is CASSFRDLPPYEQYF. DNA for the CDR3: TGTGCCAGCAGCTTCCGGGACTTACCACCCTACGAGCAGTACTTC.

A few counts support this clone. The rearrangement links TRBV5-1 to TRBJ1-2; the match to TRBD1 covers 7 bases. CDR3 length equals 14 residues. CDR1 SGHRS and CDR2 YFSETQ come from the germline V gene. The V and J ends lost 0 bases and 6 bases, in that order; junction bases with no gene match: 5. The CDR3 loop is CASSLGQGDDGYTF. CDR3 bases: TGCGCCAGCAGCTTGGGACAGGGTGACGATGGCTACACCTTC.

The rearrangement uses TRBV19 and TRBJ1-5; 12 bases align to TRBD1. The CDR3 sequence is 15 residues long. Germline V lookup: CDR1 LNHDA, CDR2 SQIVND (reference sequence). V trimming: 10 bases; J trimming: 5 bases; junction bases outside the gene matches: 9. The CDR3 here is CATRGDRGLYQPQHF. CDR3 sequence (DNA): TGTGCCACCCGGGGGGACAGGGGGCTGTATCAGCCCCAGCATTTT.

The chain recombines TRBV14 with TRBJ2-5; D call uncertain. The CDR3 consists of 13 residues. V lost 1 base and J 5 bases, leaving 8 bases between the germline ends. Germline V gene sequence: CDR1 SGHDN, CDR2 FVKESK. Here the CDR3 reads CASSQGYWETQYF. For the CDR3, the DNA is TGTGCCAGCAGCCAAGGGTACTGGGAGACCCAGTACTTC.

This rearrangement joins TRBV4-1 to TRBJ1-5, with no clear D. CDR1 is MGHRA, CDR2 YSYEKL, per germline. The CDR3 sequence is 13 residues long. Trimming cost V 1 base and J 4 bases, with 5 bases left between them. For the CDR3, the DNA is TGCGCCAGCAGCCAAGGCGGGAATCAGCCCCAGCATTTT. It is translated as CASSQGGNQPQHF.

J is TRBJ2-3 and V is TRBV5-4; no firm D call. The CDR3 has 17 amino acids. Looked up from germline, CDR1 is SGHNT and CDR2 is YYREEE (reference sequence). V gave up 1 base and J gave up 0 bases, with 15 bases separating them. The CDR3 reads CASSLLVADSSTDTQYF. DNA of the CDR3: TGTGCCAGCAGCTTGTTGGTAGCAGATTCTAGCACAGATACGCAGTATTTT.

Only one count was recorded for this clone. The chain carries TRBV29-1 and TRBJ2-7; 11 positions match TRBD1. The V gene end was trimmed by 8 bases and the J gene end by 7 bases; junction bases not matched to a gene: 10. Germline loops: CDR1 SQVTM, CDR2 ANQGSEA. This CDR3 has 13 residues. CDR3 DNA: TGCAGCACCCGGACAGGGGGCTCGGGGGAGCAGTACTTC. Translation gives CSTRTGGSGEQYF.

The V call is TRBV19, the J call TRBJ1-6; D is perhaps TRBD1 (6 bases). Germline lookup yields CDR1 LNHDA and CDR2 SQIVND (reference sequence). V gave up 4 bases and J gave up 7 bases, with 14 bases separating them. This CDR3 has 15 amino acids. The CDR3 region is CASSTGTLKNSPLHF. DNA for the CDR3: TGTGCCAGTAGTACCGGGACACTGAAGAATTCACCCCTCCACTTT.

The gene calls are TRBV7-9 and TRBJ2-7; D unclear. V gave up 1 base and J gave up 4 bases, with 8 bases separating them. The CDR3 consists of 13 residues. Germline loops: CDR1 SEHNR, CDR2 FQNEAQ (reference sequence). As DNA, the CDR3 is TGTGCCAGCAGCTTAGATGCCGGTTACGAGCAGTACTTC. Translating gives CASSLDAGYEQYF.

J is TRBJ1-1 and V is TRBV13; 10 nucleotides agree with TRBD1. Germline V gene data show CDR1 as PRHDT and CDR2 as FYEKMQ (reference sequence). CDR3 length: 16 amino acids. J lost 3 bases, V lost 0 bases, and 4 bases had no gene match. DNA for the CDR3: TGTGCCAGCAGCTTAGGGACAGGGGGCAGGCACACTGAAGCTTTCTTT. Residues: CASSLGTGGRHTEAFF.

The chain recombines TRBV28 with TRBJ2-3, with a weak D call TRBD2 (5 bases). Germline loops: CDR1 MDHEN, CDR2 SYDVKM. This CDR3 is 18 amino acids long. V lost 5 bases and J lost 0, with 21 bases in between. Here the CDR3 reads CASSPLFGGGTSTDTQYF. CDR3 coding DNA: TGTGCCAGCAGTCCCCTATTTGGTGGAGGCACTAGCACAGATACGCAGTATTTT.

This clone was picked up a small number of times. This chain connects TRBV20-1 to TRBJ2-3; unclear D gene. Germline V lookup: CDR1 DFQATT, CDR2 SNEGSKA (reference sequence). The CDR3 covers 11 residues. The V end lost 5 bases, the J end lost 3 bases, and 6 bases lay between the germline ends. CDR3 in amino acids: CSAFRTDTQYF. DNA of the CDR3: TGCAGTGCTTTCCGGACAGATACGCAGTATTTT.

Only a few counts were recorded for this clone. The gene calls are TRBV30 and TRBJ1-1, with D maybe TRBD1 (5 bases). The V end lost 4 bases, the J end lost 3 bases, and 15 bases lay between the germline ends. The CDR3 has 14 residues. From germline, CDR1 is GTSNPN and CDR2 SVGIG (reference sequence). The CDR3 loop reads CAWKRQWGDTEAFF. The CDR3 DNA reads as TGTGCCTGGAAAAGACAGTGGGGGGACACTGAAGCTTTCTTT.

The V and J genes are TRBV10-2 and TRBJ2-1; 12 nucleotides line up with TRBD2. This CDR3 region has 15 residues. In germline, CDR1 is WSHSY, CDR2 SAAADI. J lost 9 bases, V lost 8 bases, and 11 bases had no gene match. CDR3 DNA: TGCGCCAGCTCATCCCTAGCGGGAGGGGGTAGTGAGCAGTTCTTC. Translating it yields CASSSLAGGGSEQFF.

V is TRBV5-1 and J is TRBJ2-2, with 8 positions matching TRBD1. The CDR3 length is 15 residues. Looked up from germline, CDR1 is SGHRS and CDR2 is YFSETQ. The V segment lost 2 bases and the J segment 6 bases; nucleotides outside the gene matches: 6. The CDR3 nucleotides are TGCGCCAGCAGCTTATCAGGGGGCTTCGCCGGGGAGCTGTTTTTT. It is translated as CASSLSGGFAGELFF.

The chain links TRBV30 to TRBJ2-7; 8 bases agree with TRBD1. V shed 6 bases and J 6 bases; nucleotides not matched to a gene: 13. The CDR3 contains 14 residues. Germline V gene data show CDR1 as GTSNPN and CDR2 as SVGIG (reference sequence). The CDR3 region is CACSAGTGLVEQYF. CDR3 DNA: TGTGCCTGCTCAGCCGGGACAGGTCTGGTCGAGCAGTACTTC. Based on the CDR3 plus reference TRBV30 and TRBJ2-7, the full variable domain is SQTIHQWPATLVQPVGSPLSLECTVEGTSNPNLYWYRQAAGRGLQLLFYSVGIGQISSEVPQNLSASRPQDRQFILSSKKLLLSDSGFYLCACSAGTGLVEQYFGPGTRLTVT.

This clone was detected a few times. This chain uses TRBV28 with TRBJ2-7; D possibly corresponds to TRBD2 (5 bases). The CDR3 is made up of 15 amino acids. CDR1 and CDR2 from the germline V gene are MDHEN and SYDVKM. Trimming took off 6 bases at V and 3 bases at J, with 18 bases between the two ends. The CDR3 is CASSPSEALLYEQYF. The CDR3 nucleotides are TGTGCCAGCAGCCCCTCGGAGGCCCTACTCTACGAGCAGTACTTC.

The J gene is TRBJ1-2, the V gene TRBV28; 7 bases are shared with TRBD1. The CDR3 extends over 14 amino acids. Trimming removed 6 bases from V and 3 bases from J; junction bases left unmatched: 7. Looked up from germline, CDR1 is MDHEN and CDR2 is SYDVKM. The CDR3 DNA is TGTGCCAGCAGATCCCTCGGACAGGACTATGGCTACACCTTC. Its translation: CASRSLGQDYGYTF.